This T cell receptor (beta chain) comes out of a study of T cells in Graves' hyperthyroidism and ophthalmopathy. A Clinical Activity Score of at least 3, a NOSPECS grade of at least 4 and a duration under 3 months were recorded in the ophthalmopathy patients. Lactation, pregnancy, other autoimmune disease or uncontrolled infection excluded patients. Remarks on this clonotype: Antigen: not known.

The TCR beta CDR3 regions underwent amplification using RNA transcripts as the source. With the HTBI primer set, the TCR CDR3 went through a first round of RT-PCR. TCRdb reprocessed the multiplex PCR reads via MiXCR and lists one record per CDR3 protein. The sample holds approximately 520,000 distinct CDR3 sequences, around 24% seen once. Whole-study findings and limits: Ophthalmopathy got predicted by the model a median roughly 6.4 months before its onset. Researchers found most expanded thyroid clonotypes above 0.001 in blood as well.

Germline assignment: CDR1 SGDLS and CDR2 YYNGEE. The V segment lost 4 bases and the J segment 5 bases; nucleotides outside the gene matches: 5. The CDR3 is made up of 16 amino acids. Sequencing used blood. The TCR originated in a woman in her thirties with Graves' ophthalmopathy. The V and J genes are TRBV9 and TRBJ2-2, with 13 bases aligning to TRBD2. The CDR3 sequence: CASSPGLAGETGELFF. The CDR3 DNA reads TGTGCCAGCAGCCCTGGACTAGCGGGAGAAACCGGGGAGCTGTTTTTT. The variable domain in full, with the rest retrieved from reference TRBV9 and TRBJ2-2, is DSGVTQTPKHLITATGQRVTLRCSPRSGDLSVYWYQQSLDQGLQFLIQYYNGEERAKGNILERFSAQQFPDLHSELNLSSLELGDSALYFCASSPGLAGETGELFFGEGSRLTVL.